One sample yielded the 32 T cell receptor beta chains listed below, sequenced in a study of blood T cell repertoires in COVID-19. TCRdb keeps only in-frame clones here, not all; method: immunoSEQ multiplex PCR. Altogether 200,000 to 300,000 clones are present, over 75% being singletons, with the ten largest covering 7.5% to 9%. Sequenced material: peripheral blood. The source of these receptors is a human donor in a cohort sampled during active COVID-19.

The V call is TRBV5-4, the J call TRBJ2-1; D remains ambiguous. V lost 4 bases to trimming and J lost 5 bases, with 4 bases between them. From germline, CDR1 is SGHNT and CDR2 YYREEE (reference sequence). The CDR3 contains 11 residues. The CDR3 sequence: CASSQNNEQFF. The CDR3 DNA follows: TGTGCCAGCAGCCAAAACAATGAGCAGTTCTTC.

This clone has only one observation. The chain carries TRBV6-2 or TRBV6-3 and TRBJ1-1, with D possibly TRBD1 on 6 matching bases. Germline V lookup: CDR1 MNHEY, CDR2 SVGEGT. Trimming shortened V by 4 bases and J by 4 bases, and 13 bases separated the two germline ends. The CDR3 sequence is 14 residues long. CDR3 residues: CASSLHREGTEAFF. DNA of the CDR3: TGTGCCAGCAGTTTACACAGGGAGGGCACTGAAGCTTTCTTT.

The J gene is TRBJ2-4, the V gene TRBV20-1, with D perhaps matching TRBD2 (6 bases). Looked up from germline, CDR1 is DFQATT and CDR2 is SNEGSKA (reference sequence). V lost 3 bases to trimming and J lost 1 base, with 16 bases between them. CDR3 length: 16 residues. Here the CDR3 reads CSASWVRAGAKNIQYF. Written as DNA, the CDR3 is TGCAGTGCTAGTTGGGTCAGGGCGGGGGCCAAAAACATTCAGTACTTC.

The CDR3 DNA reads TGTGCCAGCAGCCACGGGGGGGGGTTCACAGATACGCAGTATTTT. As protein: CASSHGGGFTDTQYF. The rearrangement uses TRBV5-4 and TRBJ2-3; 8 bases map to TRBD2. This CDR3 contains 15 residues. After removal of 4 bases from V and 2 bases from J, the junction contained 6 bases not matched to a gene. CDR1 and CDR2 (germline): SGHNT, YYREEE (reference sequence). The full variable domain, completed using reference TRBV5-4 and TRBJ2-3, is ETGVTQSPTHLIKTRGQQVTLRCSSQSGHNTVSWYQQALGQGPQFIFQYYREEENGRGNFPPRFSGLQFPNYSSELNVNALELDDSALYLCASSHGGGFTDTQYFGPGTRLTVL.

This sequence joins TRBV9 and TRBJ2-6, with a weak D call TRBD1 (6 bases). The V and J ends lost 0 bases and 0 bases respectively, with 10 bases between them. The CDR3 consists of 17 residues. CDR1 SGDLS and CDR2 YYNGEE come from the germline V gene. The CDR3 sequence is CASSVGTVISGANVLTF. The CDR3 DNA is TGTGCCAGCAGCGTAGGGACAGTTATCTCTGGGGCCAACGTCCTGACTTTC.

This clone appeared a single time. The chain couples TRBV2 to TRBJ2-7; the match to TRBD1 covers 8 bases. Germline V lookup: CDR1 SNHLY, CDR2 FYNNEI. The CDR3 runs to 20 residues. V was clipped by 7 bases and J by 1 base; unmatched bases: 24. CDR3 sequence: CASTRFQGAMLAMRSYEQYF. In nucleotides, the CDR3 is TGTGCCAGCACGAGGTTTCAGGGGGCCATGCTAGCCATGAGATCCTACGAGCAGTACTTC.

CDR3 amino acids: CATRKETQYF. In nucleotides, the CDR3 is TGTGCCACCCGTAAAGAGACCCAGTACTTC. The gene calls are TRBV24-1 and TRBJ2-5; unclear D gene. Germline V gene sequence: CDR1 KGHDR, CDR2 SFDVKD. This CDR3 has 10 amino acids. V was shortened by 9 bases and J by 3 bases, with 4 bases between the two germline ends.

The CDR3 loop reads CASSEGIRQFF. DNA for the CDR3: TGTGCCAGCAGTGAAGGTATTCGGCAGTTCTTC. This sequence joins TRBV2 and TRBJ2-1; unclear D gene. V gave up 1 base and J gave up 12 bases, with 7 bases separating them. The CDR3 extends over 11 amino acids. Per germline, CDR1 SNHLY and CDR2 FYNNEI.

The rearrangement joins TRBV4-3 to TRBJ2-3, with D possibly being TRBD2 (6 bases). This CDR3 region has 15 residues. Trimming cost V 1 base and J 5 bases, with 13 bases left between them. The germline V gene has CDR1 LGHNA and CDR2 YSLEER. CDR3 DNA: TGCGCCAGCAGCCAAGGGGGACTGCTAGGAGATACGCAGTATTTT. This sequence encodes CASSQGGLLGDTQYF.

The rearrangement links TRBV5-6 to TRBJ2-7, with a tentative D call TRBD2 (6 bases). From germline, CDR1 is SGHDT and CDR2 YYEEEE. Trimming left V 3 bases short and J 2 bases short, with 12 bases between. The CDR3 runs to 14 residues. DNA of the CDR3: TGTGCCAGCAGCTATGGGACTGATGCCTACGAGCAGTACTTC. Translation: CASSYGTDAYEQYF.

As for this clone: In the same sample, other DNA sequences code for this CDR3. CDR3 protein: CASSLGQGSYEQYF. The CDR3 DNA reads TGTGCCAGCAGCTTGGGACAGGGTTCCTACGAGCAGTACTTC. The rearrangement links TRBV5-4 to TRBJ2-7; 7 bases line up with TRBD1. This CDR3 has 14 residues. The trim removed 0 bases at V and 1 base at J, leaving 1 base unmatched. The germline V gene has CDR1 SGHNT and CDR2 YYREEE (reference sequence).

The DNA for the CDR3 is TGTGCCAGCAGCGTATGGGACAGGAACACAGATACGCAGTATTTT. Its protein is CASSVWDRNTDTQYF. The chain couples TRBV9 to TRBJ2-3; the match to TRBD1 covers 8 bases. The junction had 3 bases not matched to a gene; V was cut back by 1 base and J by 2 bases. Germline V gene data show CDR1 as SGDLS and CDR2 as YYNGEE. This CDR3 comprises 15 residues.

This clone was recorded once. V and J are TRBV5-1 and TRBJ2-1; tentative D call: TRBD2 (5 bases). Germline V gene sequence: CDR1 SGHRS, CDR2 YFSETQ. Trimming stripped 0 bases from V and 2 bases from J, with 12 bases between. This CDR3 has 16 amino acids. The DNA of the CDR3 is TGCGCCAGCAGCTTGGGTGGACTGGCAGCCTACAATGAGCAGTTCTTC. Amino acid sequence: CASSLGGLAAYNEQFF.

This chain joins TRBV3-1 (or the pseudogene TRBV3-2) and TRBJ2-6; 8 bases fit TRBD1. The length of the CDR3 is 18 residues. Per germline, CDR1 LGHDT and CDR2 YNNKEL (reference sequence). The ends lost 3 bases at V and 0 bases at J; junction bases unmatched: 7. The CDR3, as DNA: TGTGCCAGCAGCCAGGTCAGGGGGCGAAGCTCTGGGGCCAACGTCCTGACTTTC. Protein: CASSQVRGRSSGANVLTF.

The rearrangement joins TRBV4-1 to TRBJ1-2, with D possibly being TRBD1 (6 bases). Germline assignment: CDR1 MGHRA and CDR2 YSYEKL. The CDR3 sequence is 14 residues long. The V and J ends lost 1 base and 8 bases respectively, with 14 bases between them. The CDR3: CASSQAEQGLGYTF. The CDR3 coding sequence is TGCGCCAGCAGCCAAGCGGAACAGGGTCTCGGCTACACCTTC.

This chain connects TRBV2 to TRBJ2-7; 9 bases are shared with TRBD1. V shed 6 bases, J shed 5 bases, and the junction held 8 bases outside the gene matches. CDR3 length: 14 residues. Germline CDR1 is SNHLY and CDR2 is FYNNEI. DNA of the CDR3: TGTGCCAGCAGAGAGGACAGGGGAGGTAACGAGCAGTACTTC. Residues: CASREDRGGNEQYF.

The chain is built from TRBV7-9 and TRBJ2-7; maybe TRBD1 (5 bases). The CDR3 covers 15 residues. V lost 1 base and J 3 bases, leaving 13 bases between the germline ends. The V gene's germline CDR1 is SEHNR and CDR2 FQNEAQ (reference sequence). The CDR3 region is CASSLGSGIVYEQYF. The DNA for the CDR3 is TGTGCCAGCAGCTTAGGGTCAGGGATTGTCTACGAGCAGTACTTC.

The chain joins TRBV28 to TRBJ2-7; tentatively, D is TRBD1 (6 bases). Deletions cut 6 bases from V and 6 bases from J, with 18 bases between. The V gene's germline CDR1 is MDHEN and CDR2 SYDVKM. The CDR3 spans 14 residues. The CDR3 spells CASSQGEQGTEQYF. The CDR3 nucleotides read TGTGCCAGCAGCCAAGGCGAACAGGGAACCGAGCAGTACTTC.

The rearrangement joins TRBV7-2 to TRBJ2-7; 7 bases line up with TRBD1. The trim removed 1 base at V and 3 bases at J, leaving 0 bases unmatched. Germline V gene data show CDR1 as SGHTA and CDR2 as FQGNSA. The CDR3 has 13 residues. In DNA, the CDR3 is TGTGCCAGCAGCTTAGACAGGGGCTACGAGCAGTACTTC. Its translation: CASSLDRGYEQYF.

The rearrangement uses TRBV9 and TRBJ2-3; 8 bases align to TRBD2. V shed 4 bases and J 2 bases; nucleotides not matched to a gene: 6. Germline CDR1 reads SGDLS; CDR2 reads YYNGEE. This CDR3 is built from 15 residues. The CDR3 reads CASSLSGRTTDTQYF. The CDR3 DNA reads as TGTGCCAGCAGCCTAAGCGGGAGAACCACAGATACGCAGTATTTT.

The CDR3 loop is CASSRGLAIRPQHF. The CDR3 DNA follows: TGTGCCAGCAGCCGCGGACTGGCCATACGGCCCCAGCATTTT. The V call is TRBV3-1 (or the pseudogene TRBV3-2), the J call TRBJ1-5; D uncertain. The CDR3 loop spans 14 amino acids. Per the germline V gene, CDR1 is LGHDT and CDR2 is YNNKEL (reference sequence). Trimming cost V 4 bases and J 9 bases, with 16 bases left between them.

V gene TRBV28 combines with J gene TRBJ1-2, with D maybe TRBD1 (6 bases). CDR1 and CDR2 from the germline V gene are MDHEN and SYDVKM. This CDR3 has 13 residues. V shed 6 bases and J shed 8 bases, with 16 bases lying between them. The CDR3 bases are TGTGCCAGCAGAACCGGGGGGGCGGGAGGCTACACCTTC. Translating it yields CASRTGGAGGYTF.

The rearrangement uses TRBV5-1 and TRBJ2-3, with 13 bases fitting TRBD2. The CDR3 has 17 residues. After removal of 4 bases from V and 7 bases from J, the junction contained 12 bases not matched to a gene. Looked up from germline, CDR1 is SGHRS and CDR2 is YFSETQ. CDR3: CASSHLLRTSGGYTQYF. CDR3 nucleotide sequence: TGCGCCAGCAGCCACCTATTGAGGACTAGCGGGGGTTATACGCAGTATTTT.

V is TRBV3-1 (or the pseudogene TRBV3-2) and J is TRBJ2-5; 8 bases are shared with TRBD2. The CDR3 has 14 residues. Germline values: CDR1 LGHDT, CDR2 YNNKEL (reference sequence). V lost 1 base and J lost 4; bases outside the gene matches: 2. The CDR3 nucleotides are TGTGCCAGCAGCCAAGTGGGGACTAGAGAGACCCAGTACTTC. Its translation is CASSQVGTRETQYF.

The rearrangement uses TRBV6-6 and TRBJ1-5; D call uncertain. The CDR3 runs 14 residues. Germline V gene data show CDR1 as MNHNY and CDR2 as SVGAGI (reference sequence). The V and J ends lost 2 bases and 5 bases respectively, with 10 bases between them. CDR3 loop: CASSYTSGYQPQHF. As DNA, the CDR3 is TGTGCCAGCAGTTACACGTCGGGGTATCAGCCCCAGCATTTT.

In this sample, this clone turned up a few times. The chain carries TRBV3-1 (or the pseudogene TRBV3-2) and TRBJ2-7; 7 nucleotides align to TRBD2. Germline CDR1 reads LGHDT; CDR2 reads YNNKEL (reference sequence). CDR3 length: 16 residues. V was pared by 0 bases and J by 0 bases, with 5 bases of the junction left unmatched. The CDR3 DNA reads TGTGCCAGCAGCCAAGATCGGGGGAGGGCCTCCTACGAGCAGTACTTC. This gives the protein CASSQDRGRASYEQYF.

This clone came up once. This chain connects TRBV5-5 to TRBJ2-6, with a tentative D call TRBD1 (6 bases). The germline V gene has CDR1 SGHKS and CDR2 YYEKEE (reference sequence). The length of the CDR3 is 18 residues. Trimming removed 2 bases at V and 2 bases at J, with 17 bases between. CDR3 loop: CASSFRDNKVAGANVLTF. In DNA form, the CDR3 reads TGTGCCAGCAGCTTTAGGGACAACAAGGTCGCTGGGGCCAACGTCCTGACTTTC. The full variable domain, in which reference TRBV5-5 and TRBJ2-6 provide the parts outside the CDR3, is DAGVTQSPTHLIKTRGQQVTLRCSPISGHKSVSWYQQVLGQGPQFIFQYYEKEERGRGNFPDRFSARQFPNYSSELNVNALLLGDSALYLCASSFRDNKVAGANVLTFGAGSRLTVL.

The chain couples TRBV27 to TRBJ1-2; D unclear. V dropped 3 bases and J dropped 0 bases, with 8 bases sitting between them. The CDR3 covers 14 residues. CDR1 MNHEY and CDR2 SMNVEV come from the germline V gene (reference sequence). This chain's CDR3 is CASSLAGTNYGYTF. The DNA of the CDR3 is TGTGCCAGCAGTTTGGCAGGAACTAACTATGGCTACACCTTC.

J is TRBJ1-2 and V is TRBV5-4, with TRBD1 matching over 7 bases. The V and J ends lost 4 bases and 8 bases, in that order; junction bases with no gene match: 8. The CDR3 is 13 amino acids. Germline loops: CDR1 SGHNT, CDR2 YYREEE (reference sequence). The CDR3 DNA sequence: TGTGCCAGCAGCCCGACAGGGTATAGGGGCTACACCTTC. Translated, it gives CASSPTGYRGYTF.

The V and J genes are TRBV9 and TRBJ2-7; D is unresolved. V gave up 0 bases and J gave up 0 bases, with 10 bases separating them. The CDR3 is made up of 15 amino acids. Looked up from germline, CDR1 is SGDLS and CDR2 is YYNGEE. The CDR3 protein is CASSVDSLSSYEQYF. The CDR3 region has the DNA TGTGCCAGCAGCGTAGACTCCCTGAGCTCCTACGAGCAGTACTTC.

This clone was seen a handful of times. The genes are TRBV6-4 and TRBJ1-1, with 7 bases fitting TRBD1. V shed 6 bases, J shed 1 base, and the junction held 2 bases outside the gene matches. CDR1 is MRHNA and CDR2 is SNTAGT in the germline V gene. The CDR3 has 13 amino acids. The chain's CDR3 is CASSRTGNTEAFF. The CDR3 DNA follows: TGTGCCAGCAGCCGGACAGGGAACACTGAAGCTTTCTTT.

In its sample, this clone was seen a few times. The CDR3 region has the DNA TGTGCCAGCTCCCCAGCGGACAGGATGGACGAGCAGTACTTC. Protein: CASSPADRMDEQYF. This chain joins TRBV18 and TRBJ2-7, with 7 bases aligning to TRBD1. Germline V gives CDR1 KGHSH, CDR2 LQKENI. The CDR3 is 14 amino acids. After removal of 6 bases from V and 5 bases from J, the junction contained 10 bases not matched to a gene.